The T cell receptor beta chain described here comes from a study of blood T cell repertoires in COVID-19. This CDR3 is 14 amino acids long. Germline CDR1 reads MNHEY; CDR2 reads SMNVEV (reference sequence). V was clipped by 4 bases and J by 3 bases, with 10 bases between them. Assay: immunoSEQ multiplex PCR; the TCRdb copy retains only in-frame clones and omits some. The data show 8,000 to 9,500 clones, with approximately 86% seen just once and more than 6% held by the top ten. The chain couples TRBV27 to TRBJ1-5; D remains ambiguous. This receptor was obtained from a human donor with active COVID-19. The donor label of this sample is uncertain. The sequenced sample consisted of peripheral blood. CDR3 sequence reads: CASSSSDYNQPQHF. In nucleotides, the CDR3 is TGTGCCAGCAGTTCCAGTGATTACAATCAGCCCCAGCATTTT.